These T cell receptor beta chains were read from a single sample in a study of high-grade serous ovarian cancer treatment subgroups. The table came from immunoSEQ multiplex PCR; TCRdb's copy has only in-frame clones and leaves some out. The sample lists roughly 7,700 clones, 65% to 75% seen once, with about 5.6% in the top ten. Sample: tumor tissue. The receptor set was obtained from a human donor with high-grade serous ovarian cancer. CDR3s include the opening cysteine and the closing phenylalanine or tryptophan. Each record gives: CDR3 protein, CDR3 DNA, D gene, V gene, clone size, J gene. The D gene is left open where the match is weak. Rows give clone size only sometimes, using once, few, many, or a class for an expanded clone.

CAISPLAGVGSYEQYF | TGTGCCATCTCCCCCCTAGCGGGAGTTGGTTCCTACGAGCAGTACTTC | TRBD2 | TRBV10-3 | . | TRBJ2-7
CASSGLVQGATGELFF | TGTGCCAGCAGCGGACTGGTACAGGGGGCGACCGGGGAGCTGTTTTTT | TRBD1 | TRBV14 | . | TRBJ2-2
CASSSAGRHNEQFF | TGTGCCAGCAGCTCAGCAGGGAGGCACAATGAGCAGTTCTTC | . | TRBV7-6 | . | TRBJ2-1
CASSSPEKLFF | TGTGCCAGCAGTTCCCCCGAAAAACTGTTTTTT | . | TRBV28 | . | TRBJ1-4
CASRRGGADGYTF | TGTGCCAGCAGGCGGGGAGGAGCGGATGGCTACACCTTC | . | TRBV11-2 | . | TRBJ1-2
CASSQDEGDRGSRTEAFF | TGTGCCAGCAGCCAAGATGAAGGAGACAGGGGAAGTAGGACTGAAGCTTTCTTT | TRBD1 | TRBV4-2 | few | TRBJ1-1
CASSSSAAGNPYGYTF | TGTGCCAGCAGTTCCTCGGCGGCCGGGAACCCCTATGGCTACACCTTC | . | TRBV6-5 | . | TRBJ1-2
CASSWGSGGELFF | TGTGCCAGTAGTTGGGGCTCGGGCGGGGAGCTGTTTTTT | . | TRBV19 | . | TRBJ2-2
CASSPGRSGNYGYTF | TGTGCCAGCAGCCCGGGAAGGTCGGGGAACTATGGCTACACCTTC | . | TRBV11-3 | once | TRBJ1-2
CASLGLGAAEQYF | TGTGCCAGCCTGGGACTAGGGGCCGCCGAGCAGTACTTC | TRBD2 | TRBV2 | few | TRBJ2-7
CASLMNTEAFF | TGTGCCAGCCTCATGAACACTGAAGCTTTCTTT | . | TRBV6-1 | few | TRBJ1-1
CATSREGLSPQQFF | TGTGCCACCAGCAGAGAGGGGTTGTCACCCCAACAGTTCTTC | . | TRBV15 | . | TRBJ2-1
CASSPGTSGQYNEQFF | TGCGCCAGCAGCCCGGGGACTAGCGGGCAGTACAATGAGCAGTTCTTC | TRBD2 | TRBV4-3 | . | TRBJ2-1
CASTNWGPNEQFF | TGTGCCAGCACCAATTGGGGCCCTAATGAGCAGTTCTTC | . | TRBV27 | . | TRBJ2-1
CASPEPPNEKLFF | TGTGCCAGCCCAGAACCACCTAATGAAAAACTGTTTTTT | . | TRBV18 | . | TRBJ1-4
CASNSGQVEEYF | TGTGCCAGCAATAGCGGCCAAGTCGAGGAGTACTTC | . | TRBV6-6 | . | TRBJ2-7
CASSKVSGRALFLRPYEQYF | TGTGCCAGCAGCAAAGTGAGCGGGAGAGCCCTATTTCTCCGGCCCTACGAGCAGTACTTC | . | TRBV21-1 | medium-sized | TRBJ2-7
CASTKGGPREQYF | TGTGCCAGCACCAAGGGAGGGCCGCGGGAGCAGTACTTC | TRBD2 | TRBV11-2 | once | TRBJ2-7
CASSQDMGTGSGGYTF | TGTGCCAGCAGCCAAGATATGGGGACAGGGTCGGGTGGCTACACCTTC | TRBD1 | TRBV4-2 | few | TRBJ1-2
CASSLNAGVGETQYF | TGTGCCAGCAGCCTTAACGCAGGGGTTGGAGAGACCCAGTACTTC | . | TRBV7-3 | once | TRBJ2-5
CASSLATGDSYEQYF | TGTGCCAGCAGCTTAGCGACAGGGGATTCCTACGAGCAGTACTTC | TRBD1 | TRBV7-3 | . | TRBJ2-7
CASTISTDTQYF | TGTGCCAGCACTATTAGTACAGATACGCAGTATTTT | . | TRBV28 | few | TRBJ2-3
CASSSSGSEKLFF | TGTGCCAGCAGCTCGTCGGGGAGTGAAAAACTGTTTTTT | . | TRBV5-6 | . | TRBJ1-4
CASSRLGGTGFNEQFF | TGTGCCAGCAGCCGACTAGGGGGGACAGGGTTCAATGAGCAGTTCTTC | TRBD1 | TRBV13 | few | TRBJ2-1
CASSPNPGLKGRQFF | TGTGCCAGCAGCCCCAACCCGGGACTAAAGGGACGGCAGTTCTTC | TRBD2 | TRBV6-5 | once | TRBJ2-1
CASSLGGSGANVLTF | TGTGCCAGCAGTCTAGGGGGGTCTGGGGCCAACGTCCTGACTTTC | . | TRBV7-3 | . | TRBJ2-6
CASSSSGLGGGTGELFF | TGTGCCAGCAGCTCTTCGGGTTTAGGGGGAGGCACCGGGGAGCTGTTTTTT | . | TRBV7-6 | . | TRBJ2-2
CAWKHQQGASYEQYF | TGTGCCTGGAAGCATCAACAGGGGGCTAGCTACGAGCAGTACTTC | TRBD1 | TRBV30 | . | TRBJ2-7
CASSFAEGEQYF | TGTGCCAGCAGCTTTGCCGAGGGAGAGCAGTACTTC | . | TRBV7-9 | . | TRBJ2-5
CASSPRDGYSNQPQHF | TGTGCCAGTAGTCCCCGGGACGGGTATAGCAATCAGCCCCAGCATTTT | . | TRBV19 | . | TRBJ1-5
CASSAPGGSPQDTEAFF | TGTGCCAGTAGTGCCCCCGGAGGCAGCCCTCAGGACACTGAAGCTTTCTTT | . | TRBV19 | . | TRBJ1-1
CASSLDGVGEAFF | TGTGCCAGCAGCTTGGATGGGGTTGGTGAAGCTTTCTTT | . | TRBV5-8 | . | TRBJ1-1
CASRRTGAGNTIYF | TGTGCCAGCAGGCGGACAGGGGCTGGAAACACCATATATTTT | TRBD1 | TRBV2 | . | TRBJ1-3
CASSVGGRPTDTQYF | TGTGCCAGCAGCGTTGGCGGGAGACCCACAGATACGCAGTATTTT | TRBD2 | TRBV9 | . | TRBJ2-3
CASSAGTAKETQYF | TGTGCCAGCAGCGCCGGGACGGCTAAAGAGACCCAGTACTTC | . | TRBV9 | . | TRBJ2-5